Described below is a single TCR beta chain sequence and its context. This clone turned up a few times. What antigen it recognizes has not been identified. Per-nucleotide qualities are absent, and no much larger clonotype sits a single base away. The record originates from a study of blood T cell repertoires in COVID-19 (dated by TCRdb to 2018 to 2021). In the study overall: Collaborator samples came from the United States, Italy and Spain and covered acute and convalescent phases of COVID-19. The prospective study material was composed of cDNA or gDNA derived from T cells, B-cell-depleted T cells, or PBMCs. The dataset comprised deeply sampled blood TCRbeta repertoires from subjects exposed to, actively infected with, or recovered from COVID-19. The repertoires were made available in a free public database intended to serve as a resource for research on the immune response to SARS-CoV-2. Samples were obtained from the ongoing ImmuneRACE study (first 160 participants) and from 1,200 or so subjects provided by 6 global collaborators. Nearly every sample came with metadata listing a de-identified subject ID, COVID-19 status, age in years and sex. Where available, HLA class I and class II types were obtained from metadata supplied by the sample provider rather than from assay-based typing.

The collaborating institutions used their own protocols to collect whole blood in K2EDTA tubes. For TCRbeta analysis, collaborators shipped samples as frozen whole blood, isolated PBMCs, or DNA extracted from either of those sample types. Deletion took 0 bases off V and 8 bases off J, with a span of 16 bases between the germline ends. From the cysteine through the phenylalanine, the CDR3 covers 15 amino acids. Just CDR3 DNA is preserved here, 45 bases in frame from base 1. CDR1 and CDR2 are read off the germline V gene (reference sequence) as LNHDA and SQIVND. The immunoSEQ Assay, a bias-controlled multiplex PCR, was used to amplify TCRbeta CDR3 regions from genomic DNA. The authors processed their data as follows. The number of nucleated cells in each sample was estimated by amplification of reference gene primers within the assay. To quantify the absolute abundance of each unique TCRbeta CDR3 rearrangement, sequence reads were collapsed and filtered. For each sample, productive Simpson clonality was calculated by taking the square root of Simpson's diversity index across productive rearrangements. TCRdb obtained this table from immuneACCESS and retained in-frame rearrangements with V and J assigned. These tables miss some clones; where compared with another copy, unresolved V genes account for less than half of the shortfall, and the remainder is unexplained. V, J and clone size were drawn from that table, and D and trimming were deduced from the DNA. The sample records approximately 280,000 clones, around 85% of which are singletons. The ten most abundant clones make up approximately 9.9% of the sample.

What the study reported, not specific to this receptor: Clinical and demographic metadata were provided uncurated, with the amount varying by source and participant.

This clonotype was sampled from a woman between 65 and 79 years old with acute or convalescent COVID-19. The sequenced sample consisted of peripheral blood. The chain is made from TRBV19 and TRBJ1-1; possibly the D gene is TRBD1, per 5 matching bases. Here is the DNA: TGTGCCAGTAGTATAGAGTTTTCGGGGGTTGCGGAAGCTTTCTTT. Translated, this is CASSIEFSGVAEAFF.